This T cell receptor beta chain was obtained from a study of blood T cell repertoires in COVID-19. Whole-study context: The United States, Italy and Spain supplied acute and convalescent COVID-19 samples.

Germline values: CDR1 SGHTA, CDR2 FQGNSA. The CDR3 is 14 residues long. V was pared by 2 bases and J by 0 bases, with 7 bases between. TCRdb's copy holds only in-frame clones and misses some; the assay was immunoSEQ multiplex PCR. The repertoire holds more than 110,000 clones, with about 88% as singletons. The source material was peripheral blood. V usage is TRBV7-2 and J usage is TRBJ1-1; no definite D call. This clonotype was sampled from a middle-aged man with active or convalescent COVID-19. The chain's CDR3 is CASSLMRVNTEAFF. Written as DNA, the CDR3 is TGTGCCAGCAGCTTAATGAGGGTGAACACTGAAGCTTTCTTT.